This passage covers 10 T cell receptor beta chains from one sample sequenced in a study of blood T cells in healthy people across ages. Together with a sample-barcoded 5' primer, a J-beta primer mix was included in a second PCR lasting about 7 to 11 cycles. TCRdb reprocessed the 5' RACE reads via MiXCR and lists one record per CDR3 protein. The sample lists roughly 1.5 million distinct CDR3 sequences, 35% to 45% seen once, with about 4.1% in the top ten. The sample comprised blood. These receptors were taken from a woman in her late teens or twenties in good health.

The rearrangement joins TRBV20-1 to TRBJ2-2, with D unclear. The CDR3 has 15 residues. Per the germline V gene, CDR1 is DFQATT and CDR2 is SNEGSKA (reference sequence). Trimming removed 0 bases at V and 0 bases at J, with 8 bases between. The CDR3 region has the DNA TGCAGTGCTAGAGAACGGCGGACGAACACCGGGGAGCTGTTTTTT. Translation gives CSARERRTNTGELFF.

This clonotype has more than one count but fewer than ten. In DNA form, the CDR3 reads TGCGCCAGCACTCCAGGGGGATCCCATGAGCAGTTCTTC. Its translation is CASTPGGSHEQFF. The genes are TRBV10-2 and TRBJ2-1, with 7 positions matching TRBD1. This CDR3 contains 13 residues. The V segment lost 7 bases and the J segment 8 bases; nucleotides outside the gene matches: 8. Germline V gene sequence: CDR1 WSHSY, CDR2 SAAADI.

The gene calls are TRBV28 and TRBJ2-3; D possibly matches TRBD1 or TRBD2 (6 bases each). V was shortened by 5 bases and J by 6 bases, with 24 bases between the two germline ends. Germline-derived CDR1 and CDR2 are MDHEN and SYDVKM. The CDR3 runs to 17 residues. The CDR3 reads CASSLGGGGQFHDTQYF. The CDR3 nucleotides are TGTGCCAGCAGTCTGGGAGGAGGTGGACAGTTTCACGATACGCAGTATTTT.

V and J are TRBV12-3 or TRBV12-4 and TRBJ2-3; 8 positions agree with TRBD1. Trimming at V came to 1 base and at J to 4 bases, leaving 7 bases not matched to a gene. The CDR3 loop spans 16 amino acids. CDR3 DNA: TGTGCCAGCAGTTTAGGCGACAGGGGTTCGCCAGATACGCAGTATTTT. It yields the protein CASSLGDRGSPDTQYF.

This clonotype was seen a few times. This rearrangement joins TRBV20-1 to TRBJ2-3; a weak D match, TRBD1 (6 bases). Germline lookup yields CDR1 DFQATT and CDR2 SNEGSKA (reference sequence). The CDR3 extends over 15 amino acids. V was clipped by 1 base and J by 2 bases, with 13 bases between them. As DNA, the CDR3 is TGCAGTGCTAGAGGTCGGACAGACATCACAGATACGCAGTATTTT. Residues: CSARGRTDITDTQYF.

A few counts support this clonotype. The chain uses TRBV9 and TRBJ2-3; no definite D call. Per the germline V gene, CDR1 is SGDLS and CDR2 is YYNGEE. The CDR3 length is 15 residues. Trimming stripped 1 base from V and 0 bases from J, with 9 bases between. Here the CDR3 DNA reads TGTGCCAGCAGCGTATCCTATTCTAGCACAGATACGCAGTATTTT. This translates into CASSVSYSSTDTQYF.

The rearrangement joins TRBV9 to TRBJ1-1; no definite D call. Germline CDR1 is SGDLS and CDR2 is YYNGEE. V lost 0 bases and J lost 3, with 6 bases in between. The CDR3 is 13 residues long. The chain's CDR3 is CASSVGPDTEAFF. CDR3 in DNA: TGTGCCAGCAGCGTAGGCCCCGACACTGAAGCTTTCTTT.

This clonotype was counted only a few times. This chain joins TRBV6-2 or TRBV6-3 and TRBJ1-5, with 8 bases lining up with TRBD1. There are 15 residues in the CDR3. The junction had 11 bases not matched to a gene; V was cut back by 7 bases and J by 6 bases. CDR1 is MNHEY, CDR2 SVGEGT, per germline. CDR3: CASTEDRVRGQPQHF. The CDR3 region has the DNA TGTGCCAGCACCGAGGACAGGGTAAGGGGTCAGCCCCAGCATTTT.

The chain recombines TRBV13 with TRBJ2-7, with 7 bases lining up with TRBD1. V trimming: 2 bases; J trimming: 0 bases; junction bases outside the gene matches: 10. This CDR3 contains 17 residues. Germline-derived CDR1 and CDR2 are PRHDT and FYEKMQ (reference sequence). The CDR3 sequence is CASSLNYGTVRSYEQYF. The CDR3 nucleotides are TGTGCCAGCAGCTTAAATTACGGGACAGTCCGCTCCTACGAGCAGTACTTC. The full variable domain, with the rest looked up from reference TRBV13 and TRBJ2-7, is AAGVIQSPRHLIKEKRETATLKCYPIPRHDTVYWYQQGPGQDPQFLISFYEKMQSDKGSIPDRFSAQQFSDYHSELNMSSLELGDSALYFCASSLNYGTVRSYEQYFGPGTRLTVT.

This clonotype appeared many times. The chain combines TRBV29-1 with TRBJ2-7; D might be TRBD1 (5 bases). This CDR3 is built from 13 residues. Germline V gene data show CDR1 as SQVTM and CDR2 as ANQGSEA. V lost 6 bases and J lost 5, with 17 bases in between. The CDR3 sequence is CSVMIRTFNEQYF. CDR3 nucleotides: TGCAGCGTGATGATTCGGACATTCAACGAGCAGTACTTC.